These 21 T cell receptor beta chains share one sample of origin, sequenced in a study of beta chain features in type 1 diabetes (dated by TCRdb to the late 2010s). The library was generated by the immunoSEQ multiplex PCR assay. The High Capacity cDNA Reverse Transcription Kit was used to reverse transcribe all of the isolated RNA, meaning that expressed TCRB transcripts were what got sequenced. TCRdb obtained this table from immuneACCESS and retained in-frame rearrangements with V and J assigned. These tables miss some clones; where compared with another copy, unresolved V genes account for less than half of the shortfall, and the remainder is unexplained. The sample table holds about 200,000 clones, of which 11% were seen once. Of the sample, roughly 1.3% falls within the top ten clones. Sequenced input: central memory CD4+ T cells from blood. These TCRs come from a man aged 18 to 30 in good health.

In this sample, this clone turned up a few times. The chain carries TRBV28 and TRBJ2-1; perhaps TRBD1 as D (6 bases). CDR1 MDHEN and CDR2 SYDVKM come from the germline V gene. The V end lost 6 bases, the J end lost 1 base, and 19 bases lay between the germline ends. The CDR3 is 17 residues long. In nucleotides, the CDR3 is TGTGCCAGCAGACCTACATCCGGGACAAGATCCTACAATGAGCAGTTCTTC. This encodes CASRPTSGTRSYNEQFF.

This clone was picked up a small number of times. The gene calls are TRBV7-2 and TRBJ2-1; D not resolved. V was cut by 7 bases and J by 4 bases, with 14 bases left in between. CDR3 length: 14 residues. Germline V gives CDR1 SGHTA, CDR2 FQGNSA. The CDR3 region is CASTLDPLYNEQFF. The DNA of the CDR3 is TGTGCCAGCACCCTAGACCCCCTGTACAATGAGCAGTTCTTC.

The chain carries TRBV4-2 and TRBJ1-4; D not certain. Germline lookup yields CDR1 LGHNA and CDR2 YNFKEQ. Trimming left V 4 bases short and J 6 bases short, with 12 bases between. The CDR3 runs 14 residues. For the CDR3, the DNA is TGTGCCAGCAGCCCATCGGACCGAGATGAAAAACTGTTTTTT. Its translation is CASSPSDRDEKLFF.

In DNA form, the CDR3 reads TGTGCCAGCACATCCGGGACCCGCTCCTACGAGCAGTACTTC. Encoded protein: CASTSGTRSYEQYF. The chain has TRBV6-1 and TRBJ2-7; D assignment may be TRBD1 or TRBD2 (5 bases each). Germline loops: CDR1 MNHNS, CDR2 SASEGT. CDR3 size: 14 residues. V lost 7 bases, J lost 0 bases, and 13 bases lay in between.

Many counts were recorded for this clone. This sequence joins TRBV29-1 and TRBJ2-1; TRBD2 aligns across 11 bases. The germline gives CDR1 SQVTM, CDR2 ANQGSEA. CDR3 length: 17 residues. V was pared by 4 bases and J by 8 bases, with 16 bases of the junction left unmatched. CDR3 nucleotide sequence: TGCAGCGTTGGACCGATCGCTAGCGGGAGGTCCAACGATGAGCAGTTCTTC. This sequence encodes CSVGPIASGRSNDEQFF.

This chain connects TRBV7-2 to TRBJ1-1; 8 nucleotides agree with TRBD1. J gave up 1 base and V 4 bases, and 5 bases lay outside the gene matches. The germline V gene has CDR1 SGHTA and CDR2 FQGNSA. The CDR3 length is 15 residues. The CDR3 DNA sequence: TGTGCCAGCAGCTCTAGGACAGGGACGAACACTGAAGCTTTCTTT. Translation: CASSSRTGTNTEAFF.

This clone appeared a few times. The V gene is TRBV11-2, the J gene TRBJ2-3; tentatively, D is TRBD2 (6 bases). The germline V gene encodes CDR1 SGHAT and CDR2 FQNNGV. The CDR3 loop spans 19 amino acids. V lost 3 bases and J lost 6, with 28 bases in between. CDR3 DNA sequence: TGTGCCAGCAGCTTTATTGTACGGACCCGCGGGCCGGGGGTGGATACGCAGTATTTT. As protein: CASSFIVRTRGPGVDTQYF.

This clone was observed a handful of times. The chain joins TRBV10-3 to TRBJ2-2; tentative D call: TRBD2 (6 bases). The CDR3 sequence is 13 residues long. V was clipped by 6 bases and J by 8 bases, with 13 bases between them. Germline values: CDR1 ENHRY, CDR2 SYGVKD. CDR3 sequence (DNA): TGTGCCATCAGCGAGGGACTCGAGGGGGAGCTGTTTTTT. Its translation is CAISEGLEGELFF.

The rearrangement uses TRBV7-3 and TRBJ2-3, with D hard to call. The V end lost 4 bases, the J end lost 6 bases, and 11 bases lay between the germline ends. The CDR3 covers 13 residues. Germline V gene sequence: CDR1 SGHTA, CDR2 FQGTGA. The CDR3, as DNA: TGTGCCAGCAGCTCCTCCCCTACCGATACGCAGTATTTT. Translated: CASSSSPTDTQYF.

This clone has only a few counts. CDR3 bases: TGTGCCAGCAGTGTCGGGCAGACCTACGAGCAGTACTTC. Translating it yields CASSVGQTYEQYF. V gene TRBV6-1 combines with J gene TRBJ2-7; unclear D gene. V dropped 4 bases and J dropped 2 bases, with 9 bases sitting between them. From germline, CDR1 is MNHNS and CDR2 SASEGT. The CDR3 has 13 residues.

This clone has just a few counts. The chain links TRBV30 to TRBJ1-1; D gene unclear. Germline loops: CDR1 GTSNPN, CDR2 SVGIG (reference sequence). Trimming cost V 3 bases and J 3 bases, with 11 bases left between them. The CDR3 covers 13 residues. The CDR3 protein is CAWSGTAYTEAFF. Written as DNA, the CDR3 is TGTGCCTGGAGCGGTACTGCTTACACTGAAGCTTTCTTT.

The chain is built from TRBV7-3 and TRBJ2-1; D is uncertain. The germline gives CDR1 SGHTA, CDR2 FQGTGA. This CDR3 contains 13 residues. Trimming took off 1 base at V and 8 bases at J, with 9 bases between the two ends. The CDR3 spells CASSLSGMDEQFF. Here the CDR3 DNA reads TGTGCCAGCAGCTTAAGTGGCATGGATGAGCAGTTCTTC.

This clone has a handful of counts. This sequence joins TRBV7-9 and TRBJ2-1, with D possibly matching TRBD2 (5 bases). Germline assignment: CDR1 SEHNR and CDR2 FQNEAQ (reference sequence). CDR3 length equals 14 residues. Trimming removed 2 bases at V and 4 bases at J, with 9 bases between. As DNA, the CDR3 is TGTGCCAGCAGCTTATTCGAGGGTTACAATGAGCAGTTCTTC. Translation: CASSLFEGYNEQFF.

This clone has a handful of counts. The chain has TRBV7-2 and TRBJ2-2; either TRBD1 or TRBD2 may supply D (7 bases each). The CDR3 totals 16 residues. V was pared by 5 bases and J by 6 bases, with 19 bases between. Germline V gene lookup returns CDR1 SGHTA and CDR2 FQGNSA. The DNA for the CDR3 is TGTGCCAGCAGCCCCCGGGCGGCAGGGGGGGCCGGGGAGCTGTTTTTT. Amino acid sequence: CASSPRAAGGAGELFF.

This clone has more than one count but fewer than ten. This rearrangement joins TRBV5-1 to TRBJ2-4; 7 nucleotides match TRBD1. Germline V lookup: CDR1 SGHRS, CDR2 YFSETQ. V dropped 4 bases and J dropped 4; count of bases not matched to a gene: 8. The CDR3 loop spans 15 amino acids. The CDR3 region has the DNA TGCGCCAGCAGCAATCGGACAGGAGGAAAAAACATTCAGTACTTC. Protein sequence: CASSNRTGGKNIQYF.

This rearrangement joins TRBV5-4 to TRBJ1-2; D gene unclear. Between the trimmed V and J ends, which lost 0 bases and 7 bases, there was a span of 7 bases. This CDR3 contains 12 residues. Germline CDR1 SGHNT, CDR2 YYREEE (reference sequence). CDR3 residues: CASSLDRFGYTF. The CDR3 region has the DNA TGTGCCAGCAGCTTGGACAGATTTGGCTACACCTTC.

The chain carries TRBV30 and TRBJ2-1; D possibly corresponds to TRBD2 (6 bases). Trimming pared 0 bases from V and 0 bases from J, leaving 12 bases between. The CDR3 covers 16 residues. In germline, CDR1 is GTSNPN, CDR2 SVGIG (reference sequence). DNA for the CDR3: TGTGCCTGGAGTGTCGGGAGCCCGAGCTCCTACAATGAGCAGTTCTTC. Translating it yields CAWSVGSPSSYNEQFF.

This clone showed up many times. The chain combines TRBV28 with TRBJ2-1; 14 nucleotides agree with TRBD2. CDR3 length: 18 amino acids. Germline CDR1 and CDR2: MDHEN and SYDVKM. The trim removed 4 bases at V and 0 bases at J, leaving 5 bases unmatched. The CDR3 spells CASSSPTSGRASYNEQFF. The CDR3, as DNA: TGTGCCAGCAGTTCCCCGACTAGCGGGAGGGCCTCCTACAATGAGCAGTTCTTC.

This clone appeared a few times. This chain uses TRBV9 with TRBJ2-3, with D perhaps TRBD1 or TRBD2 (5 bases each). Germline CDR1 SGDLS, CDR2 YYNGEE. CDR3 size: 16 residues. V gave up 1 base and J gave up 1 base, with 13 bases separating them. The CDR3 loop is CASSVSGRSGTDTQYF. The CDR3 DNA follows: TGTGCCAGCAGCGTATCAGGGAGAAGTGGCACAGATACGCAGTATTTT.

The genes are TRBV29-1 and TRBJ1-4; 7 nucleotides match TRBD1. This CDR3 comprises 14 residues. CDR1 is SQVTM and CDR2 is ANQGSEA in the germline V gene. V shed 6 bases and J 0 bases; nucleotides not matched to a gene: 4. The CDR3 is CSVPDRATNEKLFF. The CDR3 DNA follows: TGCAGCGTACCCGACAGGGCAACTAATGAAAAACTGTTTTTT.

This clone showed up just a few times. The chain recombines TRBV28 with TRBJ2-7; maybe TRBD2 (5 bases). The CDR3 contains 15 residues. Germline V gene data show CDR1 as MDHEN and CDR2 as SYDVKM. Trimming removed 3 bases from V and 3 bases from J, with 15 bases in between. The CDR3 coding sequence is TGTGCCAGCAGTTTCCGAGCCTCCGGGGTCTACGAGCAGTACTTC. It encodes CASSFRASGVYEQYF.